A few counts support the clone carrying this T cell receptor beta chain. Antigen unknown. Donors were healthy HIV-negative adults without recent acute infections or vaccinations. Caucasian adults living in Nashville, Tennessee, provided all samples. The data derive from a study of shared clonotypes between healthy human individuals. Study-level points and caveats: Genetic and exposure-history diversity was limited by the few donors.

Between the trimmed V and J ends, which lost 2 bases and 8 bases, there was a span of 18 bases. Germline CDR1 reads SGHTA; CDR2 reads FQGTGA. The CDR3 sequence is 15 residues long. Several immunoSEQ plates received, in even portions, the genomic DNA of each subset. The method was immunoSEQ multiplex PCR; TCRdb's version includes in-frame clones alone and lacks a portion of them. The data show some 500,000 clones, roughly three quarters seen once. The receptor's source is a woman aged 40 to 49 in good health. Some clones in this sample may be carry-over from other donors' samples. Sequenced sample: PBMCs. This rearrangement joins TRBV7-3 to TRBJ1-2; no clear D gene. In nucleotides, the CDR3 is TGTGCCAGCAGCTTAGAATCGCGGGGTAGGAGCGGCTACACCTTC. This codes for CASSLESRGRSGYTF.